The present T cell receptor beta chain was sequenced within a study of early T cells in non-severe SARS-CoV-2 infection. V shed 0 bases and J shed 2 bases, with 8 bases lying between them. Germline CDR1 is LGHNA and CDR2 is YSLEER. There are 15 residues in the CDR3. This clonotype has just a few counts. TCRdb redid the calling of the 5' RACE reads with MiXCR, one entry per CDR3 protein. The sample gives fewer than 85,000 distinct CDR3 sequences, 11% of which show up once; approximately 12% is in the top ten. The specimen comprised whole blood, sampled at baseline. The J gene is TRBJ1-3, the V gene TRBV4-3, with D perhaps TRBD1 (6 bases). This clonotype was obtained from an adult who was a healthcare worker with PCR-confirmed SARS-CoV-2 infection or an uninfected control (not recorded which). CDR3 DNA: TGCGCCAGCAGCCAAGATTACAGGGCTGGAAACACCATATATTTT. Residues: CASSQDYRAGNTIYF.